This is a list of T cell receptor beta chains from one sample in a study of T-cell reconstitution after alpha-beta-depleted transplantation in children. In TCRdb, the PCR reads were re-called with MiXCR into one record per CDR3 protein. The data show about 110,000 distinct CDR3 sequences, roughly 6.1% seen once. Here the sequenced sample was PBMCs, mostly from graft donor cells, taken 360 days after TCRalphabeta/CD19-depleted stem cell transplant. Source of these receptors: a male patient aged 2 to 10 who had a stem cell transplant for acute lymphoblastic leukemia, so the T cells may come from the graft donor. Each CDR3 is given with its conserved first and last residue. D genes are given only for firm matches. A row's size may be missing; if present it is once, few, many or a size class.

>few|TRBV6-2/TRBV6-3|.|TRBJ1-6
TGTGCCAGCAGTTACGTTCAGGAACTCCACTTT
CASSYVQELHF
>.|TRBV5-6|.|TRBJ1-5
TGTGCCAGCAGCCTAGGAGAGGGTCAGCCCCAGCATTTT
CASSLGEGQPQHF
>many|TRBV27|TRBD1|TRBJ1-1
TGTGCCAGCAGCAGGGGGAAGGGTGAAGCTTTCTTT
CASSRGKGEAFF
>.|TRBV10-3|.|TRBJ2-1
TGTGCCATCAGGCCAGACCTTGACTACAATGAGCAGTTCTTC
CAIRPDLDYNEQFF
>.|TRBV27|TRBD1|TRBJ1-1
TGTGCCAGCAGTATCTGGACAGGGGGCCTGGCTTTCTTT
CASSIWTGGLAFF
>few|TRBV6-5|.|TRBJ1-2
TGTGCCAGCAGTTACAGTCAGAACTATGGCTACACCTTC
CASSYSQNYGYTF
>few|TRBV19|.|TRBJ2-6
TGTGCCAGTAAACCGGACGGGTCTGGGGCCAACGTCCTGACTTTC
CASKPDGSGANVLTF
>few|TRBV7-9|.|TRBJ1-6
TGTGCCAGCAGCTTAGCGCGGGAGAAATCACCCCTCCACTTT
CASSLAREKSPLHF
>few|TRBV20-1|TRBD1|TRBJ2-7
TGCAGTGCTTCCGGGACAGGGGGACCCTACGAGCAGTACTTC
CSASGTGGPYEQYF
>many|TRBV28|TRBD2|TRBJ2-1
TGTGCCAGCAGTTCGCGGACTAGCTCCGAGACCTACAATGAGCAGTTCTTC
CASSSRTSSETYNEQFF
>many|TRBV12-3/TRBV12-4|.|TRBJ1-2
TGTGCCAGCAGTCGTGTGGACCTCTATGGCTACACCTTC
CASSRVDLYGYTF
>many|TRBV28|.|TRBJ2-5
TGTGCCAGCAGTCCGTTCCAGTGGCGAGAGACCCAGTACTTC
CASSPFQWRETQYF
>few|TRBV7-2|TRBD2|TRBJ2-7
TGTGCCAGCAGCTTAGTTGCGGGAGCGCACGAGCAGTACTTC
CASSLVAGAHEQYF
>few|TRBV5-1|.|TRBJ1-2
TGCGCCAGCAGTTTACCGGGGCCTGGGGCTAACTATGGCTACACCTTC
CASSLPGPGANYGYTF
>many|TRBV14|.|TRBJ1-2
TGTGCCAGCAAAGGAACAGGGCATGGCTACACCTTC
CASKGTGHGYTF
>few|TRBV9|.|TRBJ2-1
TGTGCCAGCAGCCCCCGGAGGGGGGAGCAGTTCTTC
CASSPRRGEQFF
>many|TRBV27|.|TRBJ2-7
TGTGCCAGCAGTTTATACTTAGGCAGCAACGAGCAGTACTTC
CASSLYLGSNEQYF
>many|TRBV20-1|TRBD1|TRBJ2-3
TGCAGTGCCCCCGGTCGGGGCAGGGGGTCGAGAATAGATACGCAGTATTTT
CSAPGRGRGSRIDTQYF
>.|TRBV3-1|.|TRBJ2-4
TGTGCCAGCAGCATCTTAAGAGTTCCACGAGCCAAAAACATTCAGTACTTC
CASSILRVPRAKNIQYF
>.|TRBV9|.|TRBJ2-7
TGTGCCAGCAGCGTAGATGGTATTGAGCAGTACTTC
CASSVDGIEQYF
>many|TRBV2|.|TRBJ2-1
TGTGCCAGCAGTGAACGATTTCCGAGAAATGAGCAGTTCTTC
CASSERFPRNEQFF
>few|TRBV28|.|TRBJ2-7
TGTGCCAGTCTGGCCCGCAGCCCCCTGGAGGACGAGCAGTACTTC
CASLARSPLEDEQYF
>.|TRBV4-3|.|TRBJ2-7
TGCGCCAGCAGCCAAGATCTCCGGGGCGAATCCTACGAGCAGTACTTC
CASSQDLRGESYEQYF
>few|TRBV27|.|TRBJ1-5
TGTGCCAGCAGTACCCTACAGGGTCTAGAACAGCCCCAGCATTTT
CASSTLQGLEQPQHF
>.|TRBV9|.|TRBJ2-2
TGTGCCAGCAGCTCGAAGTATAGGGGGAACGGGGAGCTGTTTTTT
CASSSKYRGNGELFF
>many|TRBV4-3|.|TRBJ2-3
TGCGCCAGCAGCCAAGACTGGCGGAACACAGATACGCAGTATTTT
CASSQDWRNTDTQYF
>many|TRBV7-9|.|TRBJ1-1
TGTGCCAGCTCCCTGTGGCCTGAAGCTTTCTTT
CASSLWPEAFF
>many|TRBV12-3/TRBV12-4|TRBD2|TRBJ2-3
TGTGCCAGCAGTGGACTAGCGGGCCCTAGCACAGATACGCAGTATTTT
CASSGLAGPSTDTQYF
>many|TRBV12-3/TRBV12-4|.|TRBJ2-5
TGTGCCAGCAGTTTAAATCATCGGGAGACCCAGTACTTC
CASSLNHRETQYF
>many|TRBV5-1|TRBD1|TRBJ1-5
TGCGCCAGCAGTTCCGGGACAGGACCCTATAGCAATCAGCCCCAGCATTTT
CASSSGTGPYSNQPQHF
>many|TRBV7-9|TRBD2|TRBJ2-6
TGTGCCAGCAGCTTACTAGCGGATAGCTCTGGGGCCAACGTCCTGACTTTC
CASSLLADSSGANVLTF
>.|TRBV4-2|TRBD1|TRBJ2-7
TGTGCCAGCAGCCCCACAGGGGGCCACGAGCAGTACTTC
CASSPTGGHEQYF
>few|TRBV7-2|.|TRBJ1-5
TGTGCCAGCAGCCCCAAGGGAACAATTAGCAATCAGCCCCAGCATTTT
CASSPKGTISNQPQHF
>few|TRBV4-2|TRBD2|TRBJ2-3
TGTGCCAGCAGCCAAGATCTCTGGACTAGCGGGAACACAGATACGCAGTATTTT
CASSQDLWTSGNTDTQYF
>few|TRBV11-2|.|TRBJ1-5
TGTGCCAGCAGCTTAGATTTTGGTGGGAATCAGCCCCAGCATTTT
CASSLDFGGNQPQHF
>many|TRBV20-1|TRBD1|TRBJ1-3
TGCAGTGCTCATACAGGGGTCGGAAACACCATATATTTT
CSAHTGVGNTIYF